A selection of T cell receptor beta chains follows, all from one sample in a study of immune evolution from preneoplasia to lung adenocarcinoma. Sequencing used immunoSEQ multiplex PCR; TCRdb keeps in-frame clones, though not all of them. Here the sample spans 4,000 to 4,500 clones, around 83% being singletons. The sample comprised FFPE minimally invasive lung adenocarcinoma tissue. These receptors were collected from a person in their sixties with lung adenocarcinoma. Both conserved end residues are part of each CDR3. A D gene is named only where the DNA matches it firmly. The listing skips clone size in some rows; elsewhere it reads once, few, many or a size class.

size: NA
J: TRBJ2-4
D: NA
V: TRBV19
CDR3: CASSGEGSQRYF
DNA: TGTGCCAGTAGTGGAGAGGGAAGTCAGAGGTACTTC

size: few
J: TRBJ2-7
D: TRBD2
V: TRBV19
CDR3: CASSTNMAGGREQYF
DNA: TGTGCCAGTAGCACAAACATGGCGGGAGGGCGGGAGCAGTACTTC

size: NA
J: TRBJ1-1
D: NA
V: TRBV15
CDR3: CATSGGVMGTEAFF
DNA: TGTGCCACCAGCGGAGGGGTAATGGGGACTGAAGCTTTCTTT

size: few
J: TRBJ1-1
D: NA
V: TRBV5-1
CDR3: CASSFMGPNTEAFF
DNA: TGCGCCAGCAGCTTCATGGGGCCGAACACTGAAGCTTTCTTT

size: NA
J: TRBJ2-3
D: NA
V: TRBV5-4
CDR3: CASRAGRSTDTQYF
DNA: TGTGCCAGCAGGGCGGGGAGAAGCACAGATACGCAGTATTTT

size: NA
J: TRBJ1-5
D: NA
V: TRBV4-3
CDR3: CASSQGRGQPQHF
DNA: TGCGCCAGCAGCCAAGGCAGGGGTCAGCCCCAGCATTTT

size: NA
J: TRBJ2-3
D: NA
V: TRBV7-3
CDR3: CASSLGHLAQDTQYF
DNA: TGTGCCAGCAGCTTAGGACATTTAGCCCAAGATACGCAGTATTTT

size: NA
J: TRBJ1-1
D: NA
V: TRBV6-1
CDR3: CASSERADRNTEAFF
DNA: TGTGCCAGCAGTGAAAGGGCAGACAGGAACACTGAAGCTTTCTTT

size: NA
J: TRBJ2-1
D: NA
V: TRBV2
CDR3: CASSATITSEQFF
DNA: TGTGCCAGCAGCGCAACAATTACTAGCGAGCAGTTCTTC

size: once
J: TRBJ2-5
D: TRBD2
V: TRBV30
CDR3: CAWTNGLAGETQYF
DNA: TGTGCCTGGACCAACGGGCTAGCGGGAGAGACCCAGTACTTC

size: NA
J: TRBJ2-7
D: TRBD2
V: TRBV4-1
CDR3: CASSQALPRLAGVYEQYF
DNA: TGCGCCAGCAGCCAAGCGCTTCCTCGTCTAGCGGGAGTGTACGAGCAGTACTTC

size: NA
J: TRBJ2-7
D: TRBD1
V: TRBV2
CDR3: CASRQGQVNEQYF
DNA: TGTGCCAGCAGGCAAGGACAGGTGAACGAGCAGTACTTC

size: NA
J: TRBJ2-6
D: TRBD1
V: TRBV18
CDR3: CASSRGTGGRTGANVLTF
DNA: TGTGCCAGCTCACGAGGGACAGGGGGCAGGACTGGGGCCAACGTCCTGACTTTC

size: NA
J: TRBJ2-7
D: NA
V: TRBV7-9
CDR3: CASSRDGYEQYF
DNA: TGTGCCAGCAGCCGAGACGGGTACGAGCAGTACTTC

size: NA
J: TRBJ1-3
D: NA
V: TRBV7-8
CDR3: CASSLGRVASGNTIYF
DNA: TGTGCCAGCAGCCTAGGCAGGGTTGCCTCTGGAAACACCATATATTTT

size: NA
J: TRBJ1-5
D: NA
V: TRBV6-5
CDR3: CASRPDRRHQPQHF
DNA: TGTGCCAGCAGACCAGACAGACGTCATCAGCCCCAGCATTTT

size: NA
J: TRBJ2-1
D: NA
V: TRBV19
CDR3: CASSIGRYNEQFF
DNA: TGTGCCAGTAGTATAGGTAGATACAATGAGCAGTTCTTC

size: NA
J: TRBJ1-1
D: NA
V: TRBV6-5
CDR3: CASSPPGSLNTEAFF
DNA: TGTGCCAGCAGTCCCCCGGGGAGTCTGAACACTGAAGCTTTCTTT

size: NA
J: TRBJ2-2
D: NA
V: TRBV11-2
CDR3: CASNPGSRTGELFF
DNA: TGTGCCAGCAACCCCGGGAGTCGGACCGGGGAGCTGTTTTTT

size: NA
J: TRBJ1-1
D: NA
V: TRBV7-8
CDR3: CASSKGHQNTEAFF
DNA: TGTGCCAGCAGCAAGGGTCACCAGAACACTGAAGCTTTCTTT

size: NA
J: TRBJ1-4
D: TRBD1
V: TRBV7-6
CDR3: CASSPRQGQGEKLFF
DNA: TGTGCCAGCAGCCCAAGACAGGGGCAAGGTGAAAAACTGTTTTTT

size: NA
J: TRBJ2-7
D: NA
V: TRBV21-1
CDR3: CASSNLEEFREVASYEQYF
DNA: TGTGCCAGCAGCAACCTTGAAGAGTTTCGGGAGGTCGCCTCCTACGAGCAGTACTTC

size: few
J: TRBJ2-2
D: NA
V: TRBV7-9
CDR3: CASSLASAGVTGELFF
DNA: TGTGCCAGCAGCTTAGCATCCGCAGGGGTCACCGGGGAGCTGTTTTTT

size: NA
J: TRBJ2-3
D: TRBD1
V: TRBV19
CDR3: CASRDDRGWGTQYF
DNA: TGTGCCAGTAGGGATGACAGGGGATGGGGTACGCAGTATTTT

size: NA
J: TRBJ1-2
D: NA
V: TRBV13
CDR3: CASSRGDDGYTF
DNA: TGTGCCAGCAGCAGAGGTGACGATGGCTACACCTTC

size: few
J: TRBJ1-2
D: TRBD1
V: TRBV28
CDR3: CASRGQGAVGGYTF
DNA: TGTGCCAGCAGAGGCCAGGGGGCGGTTGGTGGCTACACCTTC

size: NA
J: TRBJ2-6
D: NA
V: TRBV2
CDR3: CVSTGPKSSGANVLTF
DNA: TGTGTCAGCACAGGGCCTAAGAGCTCTGGGGCCAACGTCCTGACTTTC

size: NA
J: TRBJ1-1
D: NA
V: TRBV11-2
CDR3: CASSLTANTEAFF
DNA: TGTGCCAGCAGCTTGACAGCAAACACTGAAGCTTTCTTT

size: few
J: TRBJ1-1
D: NA
V: TRBV2
CDR3: CASKVEGLNTEAFF
DNA: TGTGCCAGCAAAGTTGAGGGGTTGAACACTGAAGCTTTCTTT

size: once
J: TRBJ2-1
D: NA
V: TRBV11-3
CDR3: CASSFYLSPYNEQFF
DNA: TGTGCCAGCAGCTTCTACTTATCCCCCTACAATGAGCAGTTCTTC

size: NA
J: TRBJ2-2
D: NA
V: TRBV7-3
CDR3: CASSLTVQHTGELFF
DNA: TGTGCCAGCAGCTTAACCGTCCAGCACACCGGGGAGCTGTTTTTT

size: NA
J: TRBJ2-7
D: TRBD2
V: TRBV7-3
CDR3: CASSLGLAGPYEQYF
DNA: TGTGCCAGCAGCCTCGGACTAGCGGGCCCCTACGAGCAGTACTTC

size: NA
J: TRBJ2-7
D: NA
V: TRBV11-2
CDR3: CASSLDRGPMYEQYF
DNA: TGTGCCAGCAGCTTAGATAGGGGACCTATGTACGAGCAGTACTTC

size: NA
J: TRBJ2-1
D: TRBD2
V: TRBV7-8
CDR3: CASSLGLPTNEQFF
DNA: TGTGCCAGCAGCTTGGGACTACCAACGAATGAGCAGTTCTTC

size: NA
J: TRBJ2-5
D: NA
V: TRBV27
CDR3: CASSISTGTETQYF
DNA: TGTGCCAGCAGTATATCGACAGGGACTGAGACCCAGTACTTC

size: NA
J: TRBJ2-1
D: TRBD1
V: TRBV5-6
CDR3: CASSRRQGSYNEQFF
DNA: TGTGCCAGCAGCCGCCGACAGGGGTCCTACAATGAGCAGTTCTTC

size: NA
J: TRBJ1-2
D: NA
V: TRBV28
CDR3: CASSLGSNYGYTF
DNA: TGTGCCAGCAGTTTGGGGTCTAACTATGGCTACACCTTC

size: NA
J: TRBJ2-2
D: TRBD2
V: TRBV6-6
CDR3: CASSRTGGVGTGELFF
DNA: TGTGCCAGCAGTCGAACGGGGGGTGTGGGCACCGGGGAGCTGTTTTTT

size: NA
J: TRBJ2-7
D: NA
V: TRBV11-2
CDR3: CASSLDYISEQYF
DNA: TGTGCCAGCAGCTTAGATTACATCTCCGAGCAGTACTTC

size: NA
J: TRBJ2-5
D: NA
V: TRBV5-1
CDR3: CASSPGLDQETQYF
DNA: TGCGCCAGCAGCCCGGGACTGGACCAAGAGACCCAGTACTTC

size: NA
J: TRBJ1-1
D: NA
V: TRBV9
CDR3: CASSAAEDGHTEAFF
DNA: TGTGCCAGCAGCGCTGCCGAGGACGGTCACACTGAAGCTTTCTTT

size: once
J: TRBJ1-2
D: NA
V: TRBV6-5
CDR3: CASRGPLGGYTF
DNA: TGTGCCAGCAGGGGCCCCCTGGGAGGCTACACCTTC

size: NA
J: TRBJ2-7
D: NA
V: TRBV27
CDR3: CASSSDRLWDEQYF
DNA: TGTGCCAGCAGTTCAGACAGGCTATGGGACGAGCAGTACTTC

size: NA
J: TRBJ2-3
D: TRBD2
V: TRBV5-1
CDR3: CASGTSGFTDTQYF
DNA: TGCGCCAGCGGGACTAGCGGTTTCACAGATACGCAGTATTTT

size: NA
J: TRBJ1-1
D: TRBD1
V: TRBV4-3
CDR3: CASSQDFRTGEAFF
DNA: TGCGCCAGCAGCCAAGATTTTCGGACAGGGGAGGCTTTCTTT

size: NA
J: TRBJ1-6
D: NA
V: TRBV28
CDR3: CASSYRGHNSPLHF
DNA: TGTGCCAGCAGTTATAGGGGCCATAATTCACCCCTCCACTTT

size: NA
J: TRBJ1-5
D: NA
V: TRBV18
CDR3: CASSQDRNQPQHF
DNA: TGTGCCAGCTCACAGGACAGAAATCAGCCCCAGCATTTT

size: NA
J: TRBJ2-3
D: TRBD1
V: TRBV29-1
CDR3: CSAFRTGGSTDTQYF
DNA: TGCAGCGCCTTCCGGACAGGGGGGAGCACAGATACGCAGTATTTT

size: NA
J: TRBJ2-7
D: NA
V: TRBV11-3
CDR3: CASSLGGSYEQYF
DNA: TGTGCCAGCAGCTTAGGGGGGTCCTACGAGCAGTACTTC

size: NA
J: TRBJ2-7
D: NA
V: TRBV7-6
CDR3: CASSINSDSSYEQYF
DNA: TGTGCCAGCAGCATAAATAGCGATAGCTCCTACGAGCAGTACTTC

size: NA
J: TRBJ2-7
D: NA
V: TRBV6-5
CDR3: CASSYRGSPSSYEQYF
DNA: TGTGCCAGCAGTTACAGAGGGTCCCCCTCCTCCTACGAGCAGTACTTC

size: NA
J: TRBJ2-5
D: TRBD2
V: TRBV30
CDR3: CAWSEGLAGARETQYF
DNA: TGTGCCTGGAGTGAAGGACTAGCGGGAGCTAGAGAGACCCAGTACTTC

size: few
J: TRBJ1-2
D: TRBD1
V: TRBV28
CDR3: CASSWGQDYGYTF
DNA: TGTGCCAGCAGTTGGGGACAGGACTATGGCTACACCTTC